Each of the 20 T cell receptor beta chains below was sequenced from the same sample in a study of T cells after yellow fever vaccination. One entry per CDR3 protein, called by TCRdb with MiXCR from the 5' RACE reads. This sample has hundreds of thousands of distinct CDR3 sequences, with 20% to 25% found just once. The source material was PBMCs, sampled approximately 22 days after the first yellow fever vaccination. The receptors originated from a man between 18 and 35 years old who received the YFV17D yellow fever vaccine.

The chain recombines TRBV15 with TRBJ2-7, with 9 bases identical to TRBD1. Germline V gives CDR1 LNHNV, CDR2 YYDKDF (reference sequence). J lost 3 bases, V lost 5 bases, and 5 bases had no gene match. This CDR3 comprises 14 residues. CDR3: CATSAGTGNYEQYF. DNA for the CDR3: TGTGCCACCAGCGCCGGGACAGGGAACTACGAGCAGTACTTC.

This clonotype was recorded a few times. This chain connects TRBV5-1 to TRBJ2-7; D is perhaps TRBD2 (5 bases). The CDR3 sequence is 16 residues long. Trimming took off 4 bases at V and 4 bases at J, with 21 bases between the two ends. Germline CDR1 and CDR2: SGHRS and YFSETQ. CDR3 in DNA: TGCGCCAGCAGCCCTCAACTACGACAAGGGAGTTACGAGCAGTACGTC. Translated: CASSPQLRQGSYEQYV.

The gene calls are TRBV2 and TRBJ2-1; the D call may be TRBD1 or TRBD2 (7 bases each). V gave up 11 bases and J gave up 5 bases, with 31 bases separating them. The CDR3 extends over 18 amino acids. CDR1 and CDR2 from the germline V gene are SNHLY and FYNNEI. The CDR3 nucleotides read TGTGCCTTCAGCACTCCGTCGGGGGCCAGCGGGACAGACAATGAGCAGTTCTTC. Its translation is CAFSTPSGASGTDNEQFF.

The chain combines TRBV15 with TRBJ2-5; D may be TRBD1 (5 bases). The CDR3 length is 15 residues. Trimming took off 5 bases at V and 0 bases at J, with 13 bases between the two ends. Per germline, CDR1 LNHNV and CDR2 YYDKDF (reference sequence). CDR3 in DNA: TGTGCCACCAGCCCGACCGGACATGACCAAGAGACCCAGTACTTC. This gives the protein CATSPTGHDQETQYF.

There are many counts of this clonotype. The chain has TRBV5-5 and TRBJ1-1; D is unclear. There are 13 residues in the CDR3. Germline V gives CDR1 SGHKS, CDR2 YYEKEE (reference sequence). V lost 2 bases and J 2 bases, leaving 7 bases between the germline ends. The CDR3 DNA follows: TGTGCCAGCAGCTTATTGGATAACACTGAAGCTTTCTTT. Encoded protein: CASSLLDNTEAFF.

The chain combines TRBV3-1 with TRBJ1-1, with D unresolved. V was clipped by 1 base and J by 1 base, with 7 bases between them. The CDR3 runs 14 residues. Germline V gene lookup returns CDR1 LGHDT and CDR2 YNNKEL (reference sequence). The CDR3 region has the DNA TGTGCCAGCAGCCAAGCAGACCAGAACACTGAAGCTTTCTTT. The encoded protein is CASSQADQNTEAFF.

The chain employs TRBV5-5 and TRBJ2-7, with D perhaps matching TRBD2 (6 bases). V was pared by 0 bases and J by 4 bases, with 14 bases between. The CDR3 has 15 residues. CDR1 is SGHKS, CDR2 YYEKEE, per germline (reference sequence). CDR3 DNA: TGTGCCAGCAGCTTGGGGCAGGGAGGCGGTTACGAGCAGTACGTC. It translates to CASSLGQGGGYEQYV.

This sequence joins TRBV27 and TRBJ2-7; unclear D gene. Trimming removed 3 bases from V and 0 bases from J, with 9 bases in between. The CDR3 is made up of 14 amino acids. Germline V gene sequence: CDR1 MNHEY, CDR2 SMNVEV (reference sequence). CDR3 region: CASSLAVSSYEQYF. In DNA, the CDR3 is TGTGCCAGCAGTTTGGCGGTGAGCTCCTACGAGCAGTACTTC.

The rearrangement uses TRBV2 and TRBJ2-4, with TRBD1 matching over 9 bases. The CDR3 runs 14 residues. The ends lost 6 bases at V and 5 bases at J; junction bases unmatched: 5. The germline CDR1 and CDR2 sequences are SNHLY and FYNNEI. The CDR3: CASRGQGDENIQYF. CDR3 nucleotide sequence: TGTGCCAGCAGGGGACAGGGAGACGAAAACATTCAGTACTTC.

This chain joins TRBV4-3 and TRBJ2-2; D gene unclear. The V gene lost 2 bases and the J gene lost 0 bases, with 10 bases spanning the gap. Germline V lookup: CDR1 LGHNA, CDR2 YSLEER. The CDR3 covers 16 residues. This chain's CDR3 is CASSQLWNPNTGELFF. CDR3 DNA: TGCGCCAGCAGCCAACTCTGGAACCCGAACACCGGGGAGCTGTTTTTT.

This clonotype was found a few times. The chain joins TRBV5-1 to TRBJ1-5, with a possible D match to TRBD1 (5 bases). Germline CDR1 and CDR2: SGHRS and YFSETQ. The CDR3 has 14 amino acids. Trimming left V 0 bases short and J 5 bases short, with 9 bases between. CDR3 nucleotides: TGCGCCAGCAGCTTGGATGGGGACGATCAGCCCCAGCATTTT. Translation gives CASSLDGDDQPQHF.

The J gene is TRBJ1-1, the V gene TRBV5-1, with D maybe TRBD1 (6 bases). Germline V lookup: CDR1 SGHRS, CDR2 YFSETQ. V lost 2 bases to trimming and J lost 6 bases, with 14 bases between them. CDR3 length equals 14 residues. CDR3 coding DNA: TGCGCCAGCAGCTTCAACAGGGATTCTTCTGAAGCTTTCTTT. This codes for CASSFNRDSSEAFF.

This clonotype has just a few counts. The CDR3 DNA reads as TGCAGTGCTACAGGGAGAGACCGTTACAATGAGCAGTTCTTC. Protein product: CSATGRDRYNEQFF. This chain joins TRBV20-1 and TRBJ2-1, with D perhaps given as TRBD1 or TRBD2 (5 bases each). V lost 4 bases to trimming and J lost 4 bases, with 14 bases between them. There are 14 residues in the CDR3. Germline V gene data show CDR1 as DFQATT and CDR2 as SNEGSKA (reference sequence).

This clonotype has a handful of counts. A junction boundary mismatches the germline segment, possibly from a read error. The chain couples TRBV5-1 to TRBJ2-1; either TRBD1 or TRBD2 may fit D (5 bases each). Looked up from germline, CDR1 is SGHRS and CDR2 is YFSETQ. The CDR3 is 13 amino acids. In nucleotides, the CDR3 is TGCGCCAGCAGTTTGGACGCCAGGGACGAGCAGTTCTTC. Its protein is CASSLDARDEQFF. The variable domain in full, with the rest retrieved from reference TRBV5-1 and TRBJ2-1, is KAGVTQTPRYLIKTRGQQVTLSCSPISGHRSVSWYQQTPGQGLQFLFEYFSETQRNKGNFPGRFSGRQFSNSRSEMNVSTLELGDSALYLCASSLDARDEQFFGPGTRLTVL.

This clonotype has only a few counts. J is TRBJ2-1 and V is TRBV7-9; D is perhaps TRBD2 (5 bases). Germline-derived CDR1 and CDR2 are SEHNR and FQNEAQ (reference sequence). Trimming cost V 9 bases and J 6 bases, with 21 bases left between them. The CDR3 consists of 15 residues. The CDR3 DNA is TGTGCCAGACTTGGAACCCGGGGTTTTAGCAATGAGCAGTTCTTC. Translation: CARLGTRGFSNEQFF. The entire variable domain, with the rest obtained from reference TRBV7-9 and TRBJ2-1, is as follows: DTGVSQNPRHKITKRGQNVTFRCDPISEHNRLYWYRQTLGQGPEFLTYFQNEAQLEKSRLLSDRFSAERPKGSFSTLEIQRTEQGDSAMYLCARLGTRGFSNEQFFGPGTRLTVL.

In this sample, this clonotype turned up a few times. V is TRBV6-2 or TRBV6-3 and J is TRBJ1-5; D is ambiguous. The CDR3 extends over 14 amino acids. Looked up from germline, CDR1 is MNHEY and CDR2 is SVGEGT. The V gene lost 7 bases and the J gene lost 6 bases, with 16 bases spanning the gap. The chain's CDR3 is CASTLRGGVQPQHF. CDR3 nucleotide sequence: TGTGCCAGCACCCTTCGGGGTGGTGTTCAGCCCCAGCATTTT.

This clonotype was counted between two and nine times. This chain connects TRBV7-2 to TRBJ2-2, with D unclear. The V gene lost 2 bases and the J gene lost 2 bases, with 9 bases spanning the gap. The CDR3 consists of 15 residues. Germline values: CDR1 SGHTA, CDR2 FQGNSA. CDR3 sequence reads: CASSLRLVNTGELFF. In nucleotides, the CDR3 is TGTGCCAGCAGCTTACGACTGGTTAACACCGGGGAGCTGTTTTTT.

The chain employs TRBV29-1 and TRBJ1-2; 10 bases map to TRBD1. This CDR3 contains 14 residues. Losses at the gene ends were 1 base for V and 2 bases for J; bases not matched to a gene: 1. Germline CDR1 is SQVTM and CDR2 is ANQGSEA. CDR3 sequence (DNA): TGCAGCGTTGAAGGGACAGGGGGGAACTATGGCTACACCTTC. Residues: CSVEGTGGNYGYTF.

The V call is TRBV5-1, the J call TRBJ2-7; D is unresolved. Deletions cut 0 bases from V and 0 bases from J, with 7 bases between. CDR3 length: 14 amino acids. From germline, CDR1 is SGHRS and CDR2 YFSETQ. The CDR3 sequence: CASSLVDSSYEQYF. In nucleotides, the CDR3 is TGCGCCAGCAGCTTGGTCGATAGCTCCTACGAGCAGTACTTC.

The rearrangement uses TRBV7-2 and TRBJ2-3, with D unresolved. V was trimmed by 5 bases and J by 3 bases, leaving 9 bases between them. Per the germline V gene, CDR1 is SGHTA and CDR2 is FQGNSA. This CDR3 spans 13 amino acids. CDR3 sequence reads: CASSQIGTDTQYF. For the CDR3, the DNA is TGTGCCAGCAGCCAGATAGGGACAGATACGCAGTATTTT.